The 12 T cell receptor beta chains below come from one sample, sequenced in a study of tumor and adjacent non-tumor tissue in lung cancer. Three rounds of nested PCR, following a modified ARM-PCR protocol, produced the TCRbeta library. TCRdb reprocessed the multiplex PCR reads via MiXCR and lists one record per CDR3 protein. This table has 60,000 or so distinct CDR3 sequences, roughly two thirds appearing once. This sample's RNA came from whole unsorted tissue. More than 3 cm separated this lung sample from the edge of the tumor. What was sequenced was distant non-tumor lung tissue. Every receptor here comes from a man aged 70-80 years with non-small cell lung cancer.

This clonotype was counted at least ten times. This CDR3 reads CASSYRGGQHNEQFF. In DNA form, the CDR3 reads TGTGCCAGCAGTTACAGGGGAGGACAGCACAATGAGCAGTTCTTC. The chain combines TRBV6-5 with TRBJ2-1; D may match TRBD1 or TRBD2 (6 bases each). Germline values: CDR1 MNHEY, CDR2 SVGAGI. Trimming took 2 bases from V and 5 from J, leaving 13 bases between them. The CDR3 loop spans 15 amino acids.

This clonotype was seen a few times. Germline and junction disagree at one end, which may indicate a read error. The CDR3 nucleotides read TGCAGTGCTAGAAGGCTAGCGGAGCCCACCGGGAAGCTGTTTTTT. Its translation is CSARRLAEPTGKLFF. The chain recombines TRBV20-1 with TRBJ2-2; 7 bases fit TRBD2. The CDR3 is made up of 15 amino acids. CDR1 is DFQATT, CDR2 SNEGSKA, per germline (reference sequence).

The sample holds many counts of this clonotype. This sequence joins TRBV29-1 and TRBJ1-1; D uncertain. CDR1 is SQVTM, CDR2 ANQGSEA, per germline. The CDR3 is 13 amino acids. Trimming removed 3 bases from V and 5 bases from J, with 13 bases in between. This CDR3 reads CSVDTGLVTEAFF. For the CDR3, the DNA is TGCAGCGTTGATACCGGGCTTGTGACTGAAGCTTTCTTT.

As regards this clonotype: One end of the junction does not line up with germline, which may come from a read error. This chain links TRBV11-2 with TRBJ2-3; TRBD1 agrees at 8 bases. The CDR3 extends over 19 amino acids. Germline CDR1 SGHAT, CDR2 FQNNGV. The CDR3 reads CASSSHRDGRGLYTDMQYF. In DNA, the CDR3 is TGTGCCAGCAGCTCCCATCGAGACGGCAGGGGGCTATATACTGATATGCAGTATTTT. Full variable domain (rest looked up from reference TRBV11-2 and TRBJ2-3): EAGVAQSPRYKIIEKRQSVAFWCNPISGHATLYWYQQILGQGPKLLIQFQNNGVVDDSQLPKDRFSAERLKGVDSTLKIQPAKLEDSAVYLCASSSHRDGRGLYTDMQYFGPGTRLTVL.

A word on this clonotype: A junction boundary mismatches the germline segment, possibly from a read error. CDR3 coding DNA: TGTGCCTGCACCTCGAACCAAAAGGATGGCCACACCTTC. Translating it yields CACTSNQKDGHTF. V usage is TRBV6-1 and J usage is TRBJ1-2, with unresolved D. The CDR3 is 13 amino acids. Looked up from germline, CDR1 is MNHNS and CDR2 is SASEGT.

The CDR3 is CARCHDRAEAFF. The DNA for the CDR3 is TGTGCCAGGTGTCACGACAGGGCTGAAGCTTTCTTT. The rearrangement joins TRBV6-6 to TRBJ1-1; TRBD1 matches 7 bases. Germline V gene data show CDR1 as MNHNY and CDR2 as SVGAGI (reference sequence). V lost 9 bases, J lost 6 bases, and 7 bases stayed unmatched. The CDR3 spans 12 residues.

A remark on this clonotype: One end of the junction is discordant with germline, which a read error may explain. This sequence joins TRBV6-1 and TRBJ1-2; a possible D gene is TRBD1 (5 bases). The CDR3 has 15 residues. Looked up from germline, CDR1 is MNHNS and CDR2 is SASEGT. CDR3 DNA sequence: TGTGCCAGCCGATCCGGTGGTAGTGGGGACTATGGCTATGCCTTC. Its translation is CASRSGGSGDYGYAF.

This clonotype was counted ten times or more. The chain links TRBV6-1 to TRBJ2-1, with 10 nucleotides matching TRBD2. The CDR3 loop spans 12 amino acids. Germline lookup yields CDR1 MNHNS and CDR2 SASEGT. Trimming removed 11 bases from V and 12 bases from J; junction bases left unmatched: 10. CDR3 protein: CAGLLLAGVQFF. The CDR3 DNA reads TGTGCCGGCCTTCTTCTAGCGGGGGTGCAGTTCTTC.

Here the CDR3 reads CASSFSNPPQYF. In DNA form, the CDR3 reads TGTGCCAGCAGCTTTAGCAATCCGCCCCAGTATTTT. The rearrangement links TRBV6-6 to TRBJ1-5, with D unresolved. The end of the DNA fits TRBJ2-3 better, so the J call may be wrong. The CDR3 covers 12 residues. Looked up from germline, CDR1 is MNHNY and CDR2 is SVGAGI (reference sequence).

This clonotype turned up a few times. A read error may account for a junction end that differs from germline. The CDR3 coding sequence is TGCGGCGTTTTAACGCAGGAGACCCAGTACTTC. This encodes CGVLTQETQYF. This chain joins TRBV29-1 and TRBJ2-5, with D uncertain. Germline-derived CDR1 and CDR2 are SQVTM and ANQGSEA. CDR3 length: 11 amino acids.

The chain recombines TRBV20-1 with TRBJ2-7; D may be TRBD2 (7 bases). Trimming left V 7 bases short and J 8 bases short, with 27 bases between. This CDR3 is built from 15 residues. Germline V gene lookup returns CDR1 DFQATT and CDR2 SNEGSKA (reference sequence). The CDR3 loop reads CSVRGGGPGGYKQYF. The CDR3 nucleotides read TGCAGTGTTAGGGGCGGGGGCCCCGGAGGTTACAAGCAGTACTTC.

Regarding this clonotype: Being one base from a much bigger clone, this may be a read error. The chain carries TRBV28 and TRBJ1-2; tentatively, D is TRBD1 (5 bases). Germline V lookup: CDR1 MDHEN, CDR2 SYDVKM. This CDR3 is 13 amino acids long. V was clipped by 9 bases and J by 1 base, with 12 bases between them. CDR3 nucleotide sequence: TGTGCCAGAAGGTACGACAGTAACTATGGCTACACCTTC. Amino acids: CARRYDSNYGYTF.